What follows are 8 T cell receptor beta chains derived from one specimen sequenced in a study of shared clonotypes between healthy human individuals. Here immunoSEQ multiplex PCR was the method, and the copy in TCRdb shows in-frame clones only, minus some. Of about half a million clones listed, 70% to 80% are singletons. The source material was PBMCs. The receptor source for this set is a woman aged 35 to 49 in good health. Some clones in this sample may be carry-over from other donors' samples.

This clone is a singleton in its sample. This is likely an artifact of a read error, given a far larger clone one base away. This rearrangement joins TRBV30 to TRBJ2-2; TRBD2 is a possible D gene (7 bases). V was shortened by 3 bases and J by 5 bases, with 16 bases between the two germline ends. There are 15 residues in the CDR3. In germline, CDR1 is GTSNPN, CDR2 SVGIG (reference sequence). This CDR3 is CAWRSAGEGTGELFF. The CDR3 DNA sequence: TGTGCCTGGAGGAGTGCAGGGGAGGGTACCGGGGAGCTGTTTTTT. Full variable domain (remainder filled in from reference TRBV30 and TRBJ2-2): SQTIHQWPATLVQPVGSPLSLECTVEGTSNPNLYWYRQAAGRGLQLLFYSVGIGQISSEVPQNLSASRPQDRQFILSSKKLLLSDSGFYLCAWRSAGEGTGELFFGEGSRLTVL.

V and J are TRBV10-3 and TRBJ2-6; 11 bases map to TRBD1. CDR3 length: 17 residues. With V trimmed by 9 bases and J by 2 bases, 9 bases remained unmatched. CDR1 is ENHRY, CDR2 SYGVKD, per germline. The CDR3 DNA reads TGTGCCATTACCCCGGGACAGGGGGTTACTGGGGCCAACGTCCTGACTTTC. Encoded protein: CAITPGQGVTGANVLTF.

The V call is TRBV21-1, the J call TRBJ2-2; the table gives TRBD2 as D, unverified against the DNA. TRBV21-1 is classified as a pseudogene. The CDR3 length is 16 residues. The chain's CDR3 is CASSKGSGSLAGELFF. Here the CDR3 DNA reads TGTGCCAGCAGCAAAGGTAGCGGGAGTCTTGCCGGGGAGCTGTTTTTT.

V is TRBV14 and J is TRBJ2-1; either TRBD1 or TRBD2 may supply D (5 bases each). This CDR3 has 15 residues. Germline V gives CDR1 SGHDN, CDR2 FVKESK. Trimming took 4 bases from V and 4 from J, leaving 14 bases between them. CDR3 residues: CASSRSTGQYNEQFF. The CDR3 DNA sequence: TGTGCCAGCAGCCGATCGACGGGGCAATACAATGAGCAGTTCTTC. Variable domain in full (rest from reference TRBV14 and TRBJ2-1): EAGVTQFPSHSVIEKGQTVTLRCDPISGHDNLYWYRRVMGKEIKFLLHFVKESKQDESGMPNNRFLAERTGGTYSTLKVQPAELEDSGVYFCASSRSTGQYNEQFFGPGTRLTVL.

The V gene is TRBV5-4, the J gene TRBJ2-3; 11 nucleotides align to TRBD2. J was trimmed by 2 bases and V by 0 bases; bases with no gene match: 2. The CDR3 is made up of 16 amino acids. The germline CDR1 and CDR2 sequences are SGHNT and YYREEE (reference sequence). The DNA of the CDR3 is TGTGCCAGCAGCTTGGTTAGCGGGAGGGACACAGATACGCAGTATTTT. It encodes CASSLVSGRDTDTQYF.

This clone was counted ten times or more. The rearrangement joins TRBV29-1 to TRBJ2-3; TRBD2 matches at 14 bases. CDR1 SQVTM and CDR2 ANQGSEA come from the germline V gene. This CDR3 comprises 15 residues. J lost 3 bases, V lost 7 bases, and 6 bases had no gene match. Here the CDR3 DNA reads TGCAGCGGAGAGACTAGCGGGAGGGCAACAGATACGCAGTATTTT. This codes for CSGETSGRATDTQYF.

This clone was seen only a few times. The V gene is TRBV27, the J gene TRBJ2-7, with D possibly being TRBD1 or TRBD2 (6 bases each). Germline V gives CDR1 MNHEY, CDR2 SMNVEV (reference sequence). CDR3 length: 12 residues. The V and J ends lost 4 bases and 6 bases respectively, with 10 bases between them. CDR3 in amino acids: CASSSKGGEQYF. CDR3 DNA sequence: TGTGCCAGCAGTTCCAAGGGGGGCGAGCAGTACTTC.

This chain joins TRBV7-3 and TRBJ1-6; D is perhaps TRBD1 (6 bases). This CDR3 has 13 residues. Trimming removed 5 bases at V and 7 bases at J, with 9 bases between. CDR1 is SGHTA, CDR2 FQGTGA, per germline. This chain's CDR3 is CASSQDRNSPLHF. The DNA for the CDR3 is TGTGCCAGCAGCCAGGACAGAAATTCACCCCTCCACTTT. Full variable domain (outside the CDR3, taken from reference TRBV7-3 and TRBJ1-6): GAGVSQTPSNKVTEKGKYVELRCDPISGHTALYWYRQSLGQGPEFLIYFQGTGAADDSGLPNDRFFAVRPEGSVSTLKIQRTERGDSAVYLCASSQDRNSPLHFGNGTRLTVT.